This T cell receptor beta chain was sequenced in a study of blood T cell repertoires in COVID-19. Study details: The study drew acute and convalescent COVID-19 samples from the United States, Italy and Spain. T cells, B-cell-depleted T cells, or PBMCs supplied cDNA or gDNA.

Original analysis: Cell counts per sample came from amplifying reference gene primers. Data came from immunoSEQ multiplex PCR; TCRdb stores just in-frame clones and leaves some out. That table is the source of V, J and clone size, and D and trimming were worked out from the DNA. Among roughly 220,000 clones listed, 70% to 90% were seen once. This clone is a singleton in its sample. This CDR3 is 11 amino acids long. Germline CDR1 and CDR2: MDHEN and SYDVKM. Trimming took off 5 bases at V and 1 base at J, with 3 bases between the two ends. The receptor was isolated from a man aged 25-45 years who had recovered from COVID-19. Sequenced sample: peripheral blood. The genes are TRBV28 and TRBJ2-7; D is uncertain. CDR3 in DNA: TGTGCCAGCAGTACTTCCTACGAGCAGTACTTC. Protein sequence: CASSTSYEQYF. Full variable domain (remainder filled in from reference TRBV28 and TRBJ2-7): DVKVTQSSRYLVKRTGEKVFLECVQDMDHENMFWYRQDPGLGLRLIYFSYDVKMKEKGDIPEGYSVSREKKERFSLILESASTNQTSMYLCASSTSYEQYFGPGTRLTVT.